One TCR beta chain is described in this entry. The data derive from a study of blood T cell repertoires in COVID-19. The J segment lost 5 bases and the V segment lost 5 bases, leaving 5 bases of the junction unmatched. The CDR3 is 14 amino acids. Germline lookup yields CDR1 LGHDT and CDR2 YNNKEL (reference sequence). Here immunoSEQ multiplex PCR was the method, and the copy in TCRdb shows in-frame clones only, minus some. The sample has approximately 150,000 clones, around nine tenths seen once. The receptor was isolated from a woman aged 45-65 years with active or convalescent COVID-19. The rearrangement uses TRBV3-1 (or the pseudogene TRBV3-2) and TRBJ1-4; 7 bases are shared with TRBD1. The sequencing input was peripheral blood. The CDR3 protein is CASSDDRANEKLFF. The CDR3 DNA is TGTGCCAGCAGCGACGACAGGGCGAATGAAAAACTGTTTTTT.